This T cell receptor (beta chain) stems from a study of CD8+ T cells in alopecia areata. Findings and caveats of the study: Tissue-resident alphabeta T cells belonging to normal skin likewise get sequenced within scalp specimens.

Sorting of PBMCs yielded the CD4+ and CD8+ T cells. Per germline, CDR1 SGHVS and CDR2 FNYEAQ. V shed 5 bases and J shed 8 bases, with 12 bases lying between them. The length of the CDR3 is 12 residues. Extracted from the samples, RNA was reverse transcribed into cDNA to serve as the sequencing template. TCRdb's table, derived via immunoSEQ multiplex PCR, lists solely in-frame clones and lacks some. This table holds more than 90,000 clones, around 61% found once. With regard to this clone: The antigen is unknown.

The rearrangement joins TRBV7-6 to TRBJ1-2; D unresolved. The sequence was collected from a human donor in good health. Sequencing input: CD4+ T cells sorted from blood. The CDR3 DNA is TGTGCCAGCAGCAAACCTGCTGGGGGCTACACCTTC. Protein: CASSKPAGGYTF.